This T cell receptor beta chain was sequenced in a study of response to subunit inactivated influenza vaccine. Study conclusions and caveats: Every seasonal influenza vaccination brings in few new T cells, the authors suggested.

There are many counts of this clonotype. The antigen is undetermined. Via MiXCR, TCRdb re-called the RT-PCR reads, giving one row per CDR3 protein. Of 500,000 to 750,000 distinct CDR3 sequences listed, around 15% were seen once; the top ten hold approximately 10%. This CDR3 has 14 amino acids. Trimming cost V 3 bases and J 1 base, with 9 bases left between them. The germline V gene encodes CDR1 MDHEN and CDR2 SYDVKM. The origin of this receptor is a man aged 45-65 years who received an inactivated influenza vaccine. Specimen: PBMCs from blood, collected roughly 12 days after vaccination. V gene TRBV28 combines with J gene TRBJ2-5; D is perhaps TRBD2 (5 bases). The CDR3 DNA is TGTGCCAGCAGTTTTGGCGGGCGCCAAGAGACCCAGTACTTC. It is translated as CASSFGGRQETQYF.